This T cell receptor beta chain is from a study of beta chain features in type 1 diabetes. Study-level points and caveats: People with Type 1 diabetes carried modestly yet significantly shorter TCRB CDR3s in all four CD4+ subsets. Patients showed naive, central memory and Treg TCRB repertoires that appeared more similar than those of healthy donors. Fewer insertions but more deletions were seen at VDJ junctions in type 1 diabetes patients.

Donors underwent one heparinised blood draw, about 120 mL on average. Markers CD45RO/CCR7/CD25/CD127/CD95/CD27 served to sort CD4+ naive, central memory, regulatory and stem cell-like memory cells. V was clipped by 5 bases and J by 3 bases, with 10 bases between them. CDR3 length equals 14 residues. In regard to this clone: Its antigen is currently unknown.

The investigators reverse transcribed all of the isolated RNA, so they sequenced expressed TCRB transcripts. Produced via immunoSEQ multiplex PCR; TCRdb's table is partial and in-frame only. Of 300,000 to 350,000 clones listed, 9.3% are singletons. The material sequenced was central memory CD4+ T cells from blood. The V gene is TRBV23-1, the J gene TRBJ2-2; no clear D gene. TRBV23-1 is an open reading frame, and its role is uncertain. The receptor's source is a man under 40 with type 1 diabetes. DNA for the CDR3: TGCGCCAGCAGTTTGGGGAACTACACCGGGGAGCTGTTTTTT. Translation: CASSLGNYTGELFF.